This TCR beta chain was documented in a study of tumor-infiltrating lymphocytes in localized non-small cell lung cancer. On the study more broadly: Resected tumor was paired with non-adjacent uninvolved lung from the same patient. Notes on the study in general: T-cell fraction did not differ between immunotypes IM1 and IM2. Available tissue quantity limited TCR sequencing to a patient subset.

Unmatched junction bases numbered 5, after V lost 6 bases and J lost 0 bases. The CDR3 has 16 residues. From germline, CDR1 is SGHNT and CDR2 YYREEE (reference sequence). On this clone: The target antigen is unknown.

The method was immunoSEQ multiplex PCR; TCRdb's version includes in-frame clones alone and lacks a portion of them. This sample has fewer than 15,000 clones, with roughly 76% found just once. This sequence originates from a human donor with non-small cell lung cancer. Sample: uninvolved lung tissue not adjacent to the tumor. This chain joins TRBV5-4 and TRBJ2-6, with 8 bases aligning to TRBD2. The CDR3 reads CASNGGGTSGANVLTF. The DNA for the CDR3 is TGTGCCAGCAACGGCGGGGGGACCTCTGGGGCCAACGTCCTGACTTTC. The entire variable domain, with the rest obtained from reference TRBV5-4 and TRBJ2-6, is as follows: ETGVTQSPTHLIKTRGQQVTLRCSSQSGHNTVSWYQQALGQGPQFIFQYYREEENGRGNFPPRFSGLQFPNYSSELNVNALELDDSALYLCASNGGGTSGANVLTFGAGSRLTVL.